These 22 T cell receptor beta chains share one sample of origin, sequenced in a study of blood T cells in healthy people across ages. Sample-barcoded 5' priming and a J-beta primer mix drove a second PCR of about 6 to 11 cycles. From the 5' RACE reads, TCRdb called clonotypes with MiXCR, one entry per CDR3 protein. Among about 1.1 million distinct CDR3 sequences listed, more than 30% were seen once. The sample consisted of blood. All receptors come from a man younger than 35 in good health.

In its sample, this clonotype was seen a few times. The chain employs TRBV7-8 and TRBJ1-1, with 7 bases that match TRBD1. The junction had 6 bases not matched to a gene; V was cut back by 5 bases and J by 3 bases. There are 14 residues in the CDR3. Germline lookup yields CDR1 SGHVS and CDR2 FQNEAQ. CDR3 protein: CASSIQGRDTEAFF. The CDR3 coding sequence is TGTGCCAGCAGCATACAGGGGCGCGACACTGAAGCTTTCTTT.

This clonotype appeared a few times. J is TRBJ2-5 and V is TRBV5-1; 7 nucleotides line up with TRBD1. The J call may not be correct, given that the DNA end is closer to TRBJ2-7. The CDR3 loop spans 14 amino acids. Germline V gene data show CDR1 as SGHRS and CDR2 as YFSETQ. CDR3 in DNA: TGCGCCAGCACCCAGGGGGTTTGGCCCTACGAGCAGTACTTC. Its translation: CASTQGVWPYEQYF.

The chain uses TRBV29-1 and TRBJ2-7; D is unclear. The J call may not be correct, given that the DNA end is closer to TRBJ2-5. In germline, CDR1 is SQVTM, CDR2 ANQGSEA. The CDR3 is made up of 8 amino acids. CDR3 sequence reads: CSGGTQYF. The CDR3 coding sequence is TGCAGCGGTGGGACCCAGTACTTC.

The chain combines TRBV9 with TRBJ2-1, with TRBD2 identical over 7 bases. The V gene's germline CDR1 is SGDLS and CDR2 YYNGEE. Trimming removed 0 bases from V and 13 bases from J; junction bases left unmatched: 10. The CDR3 is 14 amino acids. CDR3 nucleotide sequence: TGTGCCAGCAGCGTAGAGGTAGGGAGGGAGACCCAGTTCTTC. It encodes CASSVEVGRETQFF.

This clonotype was seen only a few times. CDR3 nucleotide sequence: TGCAGTGCCACCCAGGACAGAGGGGCTAATGAAAAACTGTTTTTT. It encodes CSATQDRGANEKLFF. V is TRBV20-1 and J is TRBJ1-4; possibly TRBD1 for D (6 bases). Germline V gene sequence: CDR1 DFQATT, CDR2 SNEGSKA (reference sequence). V lost 6 bases, J lost 3 bases, and 17 bases lay in between. CDR3 length: 15 residues.

This clonotype was seen a few times. The chain combines TRBV30 with TRBJ1-5; D might be TRBD1 (6 bases). Germline V gene data show CDR1 as GTSNPN and CDR2 as SVGIG (reference sequence). V lost 0 bases, J lost 3 bases, and 9 bases lay in between. The CDR3 length is 14 residues. The DNA for the CDR3 is TGTGCCTGGAGTGTACAGGGAGACAATCAGCCCCAGCATTTT. It yields the protein CAWSVQGDNQPQHF.

Here the CDR3 reads CASSFGETGSSGEQYF. CDR3 sequence (DNA): TGTGCCAGCAGTTTTGGGGAGACGGGGTCCTCCGGCGAGCAGTACTTC. The chain employs TRBV6-5 and TRBJ2-7; TRBD2 is a possible D gene (5 bases). Germline CDR1 and CDR2: MNHEY and SVGAGI. CDR3 length: 16 amino acids. The germline V and J ends were trimmed by 4 bases and 6 bases, with 22 bases remaining between them.

This clonotype was counted only a few times. J is TRBJ2-4 and V is TRBV28; 9 nucleotides agree with TRBD1. The DNA end is more similar to TRBJ2-7, so the J call may be wrong. The CDR3 is 16 amino acids. Per the germline V gene, CDR1 is MDHEN and CDR2 is SYDVKM. In nucleotides, the CDR3 is TGTGCCAGCAGTCGATACTCCGGGACAGGGAGCTACGAGCAGTACTTC. Its protein product is CASSRYSGTGSYEQYF.

V usage is TRBV7-2 and J usage is TRBJ2-1; unclear D gene. The germline CDR1 and CDR2 sequences are SGHTA and FQGNSA. V was clipped by 7 bases and J by 7 bases, with 17 bases between them. This CDR3 contains 14 residues. CDR3 DNA: TGTGCCAGCACCCCTCCGGGCCTGCCTAATGAGCAGTTCTTC. Its translation: CASTPPGLPNEQFF.

This clonotype was observed many times. V gene TRBV12-3 or TRBV12-4 combines with J gene TRBJ2-5, with D hard to call. The last part of the DNA fits TRBJ2-7 better; the J call may be wrong. This CDR3 contains 11 residues. This CDR3 is CASSLRNEQYF. The CDR3 coding sequence is TGTGCCAGCAGTTTGAGGAACGAGCAGTACTTC.

The chain combines TRBV27 with TRBJ1-4; 11 bases are shared with TRBD1. Germline lookup yields CDR1 MNHEY and CDR2 SMNVEV (reference sequence). The CDR3 consists of 20 residues. Unmatched junction bases numbered 14, after V lost 5 bases and J lost 0 bases. This chain's CDR3 is CASSASPPGQGGATNEKLFF. CDR3 in DNA: TGTGCCAGCAGTGCCTCCCCTCCGGGACAGGGGGGTGCAACTAATGAAAAACTGTTTTTT. The variable domain in full, with the rest retrieved from reference TRBV27 and TRBJ1-4, is EAQVTQNPRYLITVTGKKLTVTCSQNMNHEYMSWYRQDPGLGLRQIYYSMNVEVTDKGDVPEGYKVSRKEKRNFPLILESPSPNQTSLYFCASSASPPGQGGATNEKLFFGSGTQLSVL.

The chain is built from TRBV7-9 and TRBJ1-1; D remains ambiguous. The CDR3 is 15 amino acids. Germline V gene sequence: CDR1 SEHNR, CDR2 FQNEAQ (reference sequence). V was shortened by 0 bases and J by 3 bases, with 11 bases between the two germline ends. The CDR3 coding sequence is TGTGCCAGCAGCTTAGCGATAGGGATGGACACTGAAGCTTTCTTT. Protein product: CASSLAIGMDTEAFF.

This clonotype has just a few counts. V usage is TRBV21-1 and J usage is TRBJ1-5; TRBD1, as called in the table, went unchecked against the DNA. TRBV21-1 is given as a pseudogene. The length of the CDR3 is 10 residues. The CDR3 coding sequence is TGTGCAGGGGGGGGAGGGCCCCAGCATTTT. This gives the protein CAGGGGPQHF.

CDR3 sequence: CAISESLGSLFSGANVLTF. DNA for the CDR3: TGTGCCATCAGTGAGTCATTAGGATCCCTCTTCTCTGGGGCCAACGTCCTGACTTTC. This chain joins TRBV10-3 and TRBJ2-6; D is uncertain. This CDR3 region has 19 residues. Per the germline V gene, CDR1 is ENHRY and CDR2 is SYGVKD. Trimming took 0 bases from V and 0 from J, leaving 15 bases between them.

Ten or more counts support this clonotype. The chain is built from TRBV20-1 and TRBJ2-5; TRBD1 matches 9 bases. Germline loops: CDR1 DFQATT, CDR2 SNEGSKA (reference sequence). After removal of 6 bases from V and 5 bases from J, the junction contained 13 bases not matched to a gene. CDR3 length: 15 amino acids. Here the CDR3 DNA reads TGCAGTGCGACAACTCCGGGACAGGGAATGGAGACCCAGTACTTC. Its protein product is CSATTPGQGMETQYF.

The V gene is TRBV29-1, the J gene TRBJ1-1; D is unresolved. The CDR3 extends over 13 amino acids. Looked up from germline, CDR1 is SQVTM and CDR2 is ANQGSEA. Deletions cut 5 bases from V and 1 base from J, with 11 bases between. CDR3 in DNA: TGCAGCGTTAAGACACCCTCGAACACTGAAGCTTTCTTT. Its protein is CSVKTPSNTEAFF.

This clonotype has just a few counts. The V call is TRBV29-1, the J call TRBJ2-2; D might be TRBD1 (6 bases). The CDR3 is 12 residues long. Trimming shortened V by 5 bases and J by 3 bases, and 7 bases separated the two germline ends. The germline V gene encodes CDR1 SQVTM and CDR2 ANQGSEA. The CDR3 region has the DNA TGCAGCGTTCAGGGGCACACCGGGGAGCTGTTTTTT. It yields the protein CSVQGHTGELFF.

The V gene is TRBV7-2, the J gene TRBJ2-3; perhaps TRBD2 as D (6 bases). This CDR3 spans 15 amino acids. Germline V gene lookup returns CDR1 SGHTA and CDR2 FQGNSA. Trimming stripped 5 bases from V and 2 bases from J, with 14 bases between. This chain's CDR3 is CASSPRAGDTDTQYF. The CDR3 DNA reads as TGTGCCAGCAGCCCCCGAGCGGGCGACACAGATACGCAGTATTTT.

J is TRBJ2-1 and V is TRBV4-2; 15 nucleotides align to TRBD2. CDR1 is LGHNA and CDR2 is YNFKEQ in the germline V gene. CDR3 length: 21 residues. Losses at the gene ends were 1 base for V and 2 bases for J; bases not matched to a gene: 12. CDR3 sequence: CASSQATTGLAGGVTYNEQFF. The DNA of the CDR3 is TGTGCCAGCAGCCAAGCGACGACGGGACTAGCGGGGGGCGTGACCTACAATGAGCAGTTCTTC.

The chain recombines TRBV2 with TRBJ2-1; the match to TRBD2 covers 10 bases. The CDR3 runs to 15 residues. J was trimmed by 4 bases and V by 8 bases; bases with no gene match: 8. Germline values: CDR1 SNHLY, CDR2 FYNNEI. The CDR3 nucleotides are TGTGCCAGCCGCGGGCCTAGCGGGGGATACAATGAGCAGTTCTTC. This gives the protein CASRGPSGGYNEQFF.

This clonotype was recorded a few times. V gene TRBV20-1 combines with J gene TRBJ1-1; D gene unclear. Between the trimmed V and J ends, which lost 1 base and 2 bases, there was a span of 8 bases. Germline lookup yields CDR1 DFQATT and CDR2 SNEGSKA (reference sequence). CDR3 size: 13 residues. The CDR3 spells CSARGYRNTEAFF. Here the CDR3 DNA reads TGCAGTGCTAGAGGTTACAGAAACACTGAAGCTTTCTTT.

The table lists this clonotype with a few counts. The gene calls are TRBV5-1 and TRBJ2-3; D is perhaps TRBD2 (7 bases). CDR3 length: 14 residues. Trimming removed 4 bases from V and 5 bases from J, with 14 bases in between. Per the germline V gene, CDR1 is SGHRS and CDR2 is YFSETQ. The CDR3: CASSGYGGLDTQYF. CDR3 in DNA: TGCGCCAGCAGCGGTTACGGGGGGCTAGATACGCAGTATTTT.